The 32 T cell receptor beta chains below were found in one sample sequenced in a study of blood T cell repertoires in COVID-19. Profiling relied on immunoSEQ multiplex PCR, and the TCRdb table lists in-frame clones only, not all of them. The sample contains some 170,000 clones, approximately 90% of which appear only once. Source material: peripheral blood. Receptor source: a woman in her forties or fifties with acute or convalescent COVID-19.

The chain joins TRBV7-9 to TRBJ1-3, with 7 bases aligning to TRBD1. The V gene end was trimmed by 3 bases and the J gene end by 0 bases; junction bases not matched to a gene: 5. The CDR3 totals 16 residues. The germline gives CDR1 SEHNR, CDR2 FQNEAQ (reference sequence). As DNA, the CDR3 is TGTGCCAGCAGCTTTGTAGGGGGCAGCTCTGGAAACACCATATATTTT. Residues: CASSFVGGSSGNTIYF.

The sample holds one count of this clone. The chain carries TRBV18 and TRBJ2-3; 10 bases align to TRBD1. This CDR3 is 15 amino acids long. The V gene's germline CDR1 is KGHSH and CDR2 LQKENI. Trimming took 3 bases from V and 1 from J; bases not matched to a gene: 1. The CDR3 DNA reads TGTGCCAGCTCACCCGGACAGGGGGGCACAGATACGCAGTATTTT. As protein: CASSPGQGGTDTQYF.

The V call is TRBV10-2, the J call TRBJ1-5, with 9 bases identical to TRBD1. Germline-derived CDR1 and CDR2 are WSHSY and SAAADI. The CDR3 extends over 15 amino acids. V trimming: 0 bases; J trimming: 5 bases; junction bases outside the gene matches: 2. The chain's CDR3 is CASSESRTGDQPQHF. CDR3 nucleotides: TGCGCCAGCAGTGAGTCGAGGACAGGGGATCAGCCCCAGCATTTT.

The V call is TRBV7-2, the J call TRBJ2-1, with 8 bases identical to TRBD1. This CDR3 has 16 amino acids. V lost 3 bases to trimming and J lost 2 bases; unmatched junction nucleotides: 6. CDR1 is SGHTA and CDR2 is FQGNSA in the germline V gene. The CDR3 loop is CASSFNGQGTYNEQFF. CDR3 nucleotide sequence: TGTGCCAGCAGCTTTAATGGACAGGGAACCTACAATGAGCAGTTCTTC. Together with reference TRBV7-2 and TRBJ2-1, the CDR3 gives the full variable domain: GAGVSQSPSNKVTEKGKDVELRCDPISGHTALYWYRQSLGQGLEFLIYFQGNSAPDKSGLPSDRFSAERTGGSVSTLTIQRTQQEDSAVYLCASSFNGQGTYNEQFFGPGTRLTVL.

The chain links TRBV5-4 to TRBJ1-2; 10 bases map to TRBD1. Per germline, CDR1 SGHNT and CDR2 YYREEE (reference sequence). The CDR3 extends over 17 amino acids. With V trimmed by 4 bases and J by 4 bases, 13 bases remained unmatched. In nucleotides, the CDR3 is TGTGCCAGCAGCCTCCGGGACAGGGGCCCTCCGAGCTATGGCTACACCTTC. Translated, it gives CASSLRDRGPPSYGYTF.

As for this clone: Other nucleotide sequences in the sample specify the same CDR3. The chain links TRBV7-9 to TRBJ1-2; TRBD1 matches 8 bases. Germline CDR1 SEHNR, CDR2 FQNEAQ (reference sequence). The CDR3 covers 15 residues. The V gene end was trimmed by 1 base and the J gene end by 2 bases; junction bases not matched to a gene: 3. The CDR3 DNA reads TGTGCCAGCAGCTTAGACAGGGGGGGAAACTATGGCTACACCTTC. Translating gives CASSLDRGGNYGYTF.

The chain has TRBV24-1 and TRBJ2-1; TRBD1 aligns across 11 bases. Germline values: CDR1 KGHDR, CDR2 SFDVKD. V shed 4 bases and J 8 bases; nucleotides not matched to a gene: 9. There are 16 residues in the CDR3. DNA for the CDR3: TGTGCCACCAGTGACTCGGGACAGGGGGTTGGCGATGAGCAGTTCTTC. Its translation is CATSDSGQGVGDEQFF.

The V call is TRBV10-3, the J call TRBJ1-2, with 8 bases identical to TRBD1. The V segment lost 2 bases and the J segment 7 bases; nucleotides outside the gene matches: 9. CDR3 length: 15 residues. CDR1 and CDR2 (germline): ENHRY, SYGVKD. The CDR3 sequence: CAISETNRGEVGYTF. CDR3 DNA: TGTGCCATCAGTGAGACCAACAGGGGGGAGGTTGGCTACACCTTC.

This chain joins TRBV3-1 (or the pseudogene TRBV3-2) and TRBJ2-5; no firm D call. Germline V gives CDR1 LGHDT, CDR2 YNNKEL (reference sequence). The CDR3 runs to 13 residues. CDR3: CAASRRHPRTQYF. The CDR3 DNA reads TGTGCGGCGTCAAGGCGGCATCCGCGGACCCAGTACTTC.

The chain links TRBV19 to TRBJ1-6, with D unclear. Germline CDR1 LNHDA, CDR2 SQIVND (reference sequence). The CDR3 totals 16 residues. The ends were cut back, 3 bases at V and 2 bases at J, with 11 bases in the middle. CDR3 DNA sequence: TGTGCCAGTAGTATTACGGGGTACACCTATAATTCACCCCTCCACTTT. It codes for CASSITGYTYNSPLHF. Full variable domain (remainder filled in from reference TRBV19 and TRBJ1-6): DGGITQSPKYLFRKEGQNVTLSCEQNLNHDAMYWYRQDPGQGLRLIYYSQIVNDFQKGDIAEGYSVSREKKESFPLTVTSAQKNPTAFYLCASSITGYTYNSPLHFGNGTRLTVT.

This chain joins TRBV11-2 and TRBJ2-3, with D perhaps TRBD2 (6 bases). This CDR3 has 15 residues. V lost 5 bases and J lost 3, with 15 bases in between. Germline V gene lookup returns CDR1 SGHAT and CDR2 FQNNGV. As DNA, the CDR3 is TGTGCCAGCAGCCCCGGGGGTGTAGGGACAGATACGCAGTATTTT. Residues: CASSPGGVGTDTQYF.

The chain recombines TRBV27 with TRBJ1-1, with D perhaps matching TRBD1 (5 bases). V lost 7 bases and J lost 8, with 20 bases in between. The CDR3 totals 14 residues. Germline V gene lookup returns CDR1 MNHEY and CDR2 SMNVEV (reference sequence). CDR3 amino acids: CASTPTGQGREAFF. The DNA for the CDR3 is TGTGCCAGCACCCCCACCGGACAAGGAAGAGAAGCTTTCTTT.

CDR3 in DNA: TGTGCCAGCAGCTTAGAGGGGTACGGAAACACCATATATTTT. The encoded protein is CASSLEGYGNTIYF. The chain links TRBV7-2 to TRBJ1-3, with a tentative D call TRBD1 (5 bases). Germline loops: CDR1 SGHTA, CDR2 FQGNSA. The length of the CDR3 is 14 residues. V was pared by 1 base and J by 4 bases, with 8 bases between.

The gene calls are TRBV3-1 (or the pseudogene TRBV3-2) and TRBJ2-7, with no clear D. Between the trimmed V and J ends, which lost 1 base and 0 bases, there was a span of 7 bases. CDR1 and CDR2 (germline): LGHDT, YNNKEL (reference sequence). There are 14 residues in the CDR3. CDR3 residues: CASSQGVASYEQYF. The CDR3 DNA follows: TGTGCCAGCAGCCAAGGGGTAGCCTCCTACGAGCAGTACTTC.

V and J are TRBV30 and TRBJ2-7, with TRBD1 identical over 7 bases. The trim removed 5 bases at V and 7 bases at J, leaving 11 bases unmatched. CDR3 length equals 13 residues. The germline CDR1 and CDR2 sequences are GTSNPN and SVGIG (reference sequence). The CDR3 bases are TGTGCCTGGTCGCGACAGGGTTGGGAGGAGCAGTACTTC. Its translation is CAWSRQGWEEQYF.

The chain joins TRBV10-3 to TRBJ2-2, with TRBD1 matching 8 bases. V lost 11 bases, J lost 1 base, and 6 bases stayed unmatched. The CDR3 consists of 14 residues. Looked up from germline, CDR1 is ENHRY and CDR2 is SYGVKD. CDR3 sequence: CASAGTGNTGELFF. CDR3 coding DNA: TGTGCCTCGGCCGGGACAGGGAACACCGGGGAGCTGTTTTTT.

In DNA, the CDR3 is TGCGCCAGCGAAAGGGGGACAGGGCCCAGGAACACTGAAGCTTTCTTT. It yields the protein CASERGTGPRNTEAFF. This chain connects TRBV5-1 to TRBJ1-1, with 9 bases aligning to TRBD1. The junction had 11 bases not matched to a gene; V was cut back by 7 bases and J by 1 base. Germline V lookup: CDR1 SGHRS, CDR2 YFSETQ. CDR3 length: 16 amino acids.

The chain combines TRBV30 with TRBJ2-1; 15 bases agree with TRBD2. Losses at the gene ends were 1 base for V and 7 bases for J; bases not matched to a gene: 5. The CDR3 spans 16 residues. In germline, CDR1 is GTSNPN, CDR2 SVGIG (reference sequence). As DNA, the CDR3 is TGTGCCTGGAGTGGCCGGGGACTAGCGGGAGGAAATGAGCAGTTCTTC. The encoded protein is CAWSGRGLAGGNEQFF.

The CDR3 loop reads CASSQDRGQVLYEQYF. CDR3 sequence (DNA): TGTGCCAGCAGCCAAGACCGCGGGCAGGTCCTCTACGAGCAGTACTTC. The gene calls are TRBV3-1 (or the pseudogene TRBV3-2) and TRBJ2-7; TRBD2 might be the D (5 bases). The CDR3 consists of 16 residues. Per germline, CDR1 LGHDT and CDR2 YNNKEL (reference sequence). The V and J ends lost 0 bases and 3 bases respectively, with 15 bases between them.

J is TRBJ2-7 and V is TRBV19; 8 nucleotides match TRBD1. The CDR3 length is 15 residues. V shed 5 bases, J shed 2 bases, and the junction held 8 bases outside the gene matches. Germline V gene data show CDR1 as LNHDA and CDR2 as SQIVND (reference sequence). CDR3 amino acids: CASSRGQGRTYEQYF. The CDR3 nucleotides read TGTGCCAGTAGTCGAGGACAGGGCCGCACCTACGAGCAGTACTTC.

This chain uses TRBV2 with TRBJ2-7; TRBD1 is a possible D gene (5 bases). The CDR3 is 15 residues long. V was pared by 7 bases and J by 3 bases, with 19 bases between. Germline V gene sequence: CDR1 SNHLY, CDR2 FYNNEI. CDR3 nucleotides: TGTGCCAGCACCGACAGCCACTTCTTAATCTACGAGCAGTACTTC. Its translation: CASTDSHFLIYEQYF.

The J gene is TRBJ1-1, the V gene TRBV19, with D hard to call. Germline CDR1 is LNHDA and CDR2 is SQIVND (reference sequence). The CDR3 has 13 amino acids. V shed 6 bases and J shed 10 bases, with 18 bases lying between them. CDR3 nucleotide sequence: TGTGCCAGTAGCTTCGAGGAAGGAATTGGAGCTTTCTTT. Its translation is CASSFEEGIGAFF.

This chain connects TRBV18 to TRBJ1-1, with D possibly TRBD1 on 6 matching bases. The CDR3 is made up of 13 amino acids. CDR1 and CDR2 from the germline V gene are KGHSH and LQKENI. Trimming left V 3 bases short and J 7 bases short, with 12 bases between. The CDR3 loop reads CASSPEQGVEAFF. CDR3 DNA sequence: TGTGCCAGCTCACCCGAACAGGGAGTTGAAGCTTTCTTT. Looking up the rest from reference TRBV18 and TRBJ1-1 gives the full variable domain: NAGVMQNPRHLVRRRGQEARLRCSPMKGHSHVYWYRQLPEEGLKFMVYLQKENIIDESGMPKERFSAEFPKEGPSILRIQQVVRGDSAAYFCASSPEQGVEAFFGQGTRLTVV.

This chain connects TRBV6-5 to TRBJ1-2; 9 positions match TRBD1. Germline V lookup: CDR1 MNHEY, CDR2 SVGAGI. V gave up 6 bases and J gave up 6 bases; unmatched junction bases: 5. CDR3 length equals 13 residues. DNA of the CDR3: TGTGCCAGCAGATCAGGACAGGGGAATGGCTACACCTTC. This encodes CASRSGQGNGYTF.

The gene calls are TRBV7-2 and TRBJ2-3; weak D call: TRBD1 (6 bases). From germline, CDR1 is SGHTA and CDR2 FQGNSA. Trimming removed 6 bases at V and 4 bases at J, with 14 bases between. This CDR3 is 14 amino acids long. The CDR3 loop reads CASSRGLGPDTQYF. The CDR3 coding sequence is TGTGCCAGCAGTAGGGGGTTAGGGCCAGATACGCAGTATTTT.

The chain carries TRBV10-2 and TRBJ2-3; 10 bases agree with TRBD2. The CDR3 loop spans 15 amino acids. Germline loops: CDR1 WSHSY, CDR2 SAAADI. J was trimmed by 4 bases and V by 3 bases; bases with no gene match: 4. The DNA for the CDR3 is TGCGCCAGCAGTGAAAGCGGGAGGGCGGCAGATACGCAGTATTTT. This codes for CASSESGRAADTQYF.

The chain uses TRBV12-3 or TRBV12-4 and TRBJ1-2; tentative D call: TRBD1 (5 bases). The CDR3 extends over 13 amino acids. V was cut by 7 bases and J by 6 bases, with 15 bases left in between. CDR3 sequence: CASTRSEGNGYTF. CDR3 DNA sequence: TGTGCCAGCACCAGGTCGGAGGGGAATGGCTACACCTTC.

The chain links TRBV7-3 to TRBJ2-7; 9 bases are a match to TRBD2. J was trimmed by 0 bases and V by 6 bases; bases with no gene match: 6. CDR1 and CDR2 (germline): SGHTA, FQGTGA. The CDR3 is made up of 15 amino acids. CDR3 sequence: CASSQSGGSSYEQYF. The CDR3 DNA reads as TGTGCCAGCAGTCAGAGCGGGGGGAGCTCCTACGAGCAGTACTTC.

The chain recombines TRBV29-1 with TRBJ2-3, with D maybe TRBD2 (6 bases). Germline CDR1 reads SQVTM; CDR2 reads ANQGSEA. Deletions cut 3 bases from V and 2 bases from J, with 12 bases between. The CDR3 covers 14 residues. In DNA, the CDR3 is TGCAGCGTTGAGGGTAGCGGTAACACAGATACGCAGTATTTT. This sequence encodes CSVEGSGNTDTQYF.

The rearrangement links TRBV30 to TRBJ2-1; TRBD2 matches 7 bases. Looked up from germline, CDR1 is GTSNPN and CDR2 is SVGIG (reference sequence). The J segment lost 6 bases and the V segment lost 3 bases, leaving 5 bases of the junction unmatched. The CDR3 extends over 13 amino acids. Written as DNA, the CDR3 is TGTGCCTGGAGCATTACTAGCGCCAATGAGCAGTTCTTC. Encoded protein: CAWSITSANEQFF. Looking up the rest from reference TRBV30 and TRBJ2-1 gives the full variable domain: SQTIHQWPATLVQPVGSPLSLECTVEGTSNPNLYWYRQAAGRGLQLLFYSVGIGQISSEVPQNLSASRPQDRQFILSSKKLLLSDSGFYLCAWSITSANEQFFGPGTRLTVL.

The chain joins TRBV5-1 to TRBJ2-1; D might be TRBD1 (6 bases). Deletions cut 4 bases from V and 5 bases from J, with 16 bases between. The length of the CDR3 is 15 residues. Germline values: CDR1 SGHRS, CDR2 YFSETQ. The CDR3 sequence is CASSPMGQENNEQFF. DNA for the CDR3: TGCGCCAGCAGCCCGATGGGACAAGAAAACAATGAGCAGTTCTTC.

The V call is TRBV3-1 (or the pseudogene TRBV3-2), the J call TRBJ2-1; no clear D gene. The CDR3 totals 14 residues. Germline CDR1 LGHDT, CDR2 YNNKEL (reference sequence). Trimming left V 1 base short and J 8 bases short, with 12 bases between. As DNA, the CDR3 is TGTGCCAGCAGCCAAGTTAGAAGCTCCGATGAGCAGTTCTTC. It translates to CASSQVRSSDEQFF.